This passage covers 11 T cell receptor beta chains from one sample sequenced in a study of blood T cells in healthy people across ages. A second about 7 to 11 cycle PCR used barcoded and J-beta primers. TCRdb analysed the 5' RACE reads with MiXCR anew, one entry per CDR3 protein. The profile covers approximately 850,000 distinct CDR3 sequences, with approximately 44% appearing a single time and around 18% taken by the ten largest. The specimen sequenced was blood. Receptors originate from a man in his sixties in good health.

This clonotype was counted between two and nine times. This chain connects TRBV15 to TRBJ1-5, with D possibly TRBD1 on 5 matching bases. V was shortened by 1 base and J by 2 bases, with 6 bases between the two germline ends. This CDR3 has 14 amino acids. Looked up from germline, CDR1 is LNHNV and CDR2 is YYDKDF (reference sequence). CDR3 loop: CATSRARGNQPQHF. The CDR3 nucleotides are TGTGCCACCAGCAGAGCCAGGGGCAATCAGCCCCAGCATTTT.

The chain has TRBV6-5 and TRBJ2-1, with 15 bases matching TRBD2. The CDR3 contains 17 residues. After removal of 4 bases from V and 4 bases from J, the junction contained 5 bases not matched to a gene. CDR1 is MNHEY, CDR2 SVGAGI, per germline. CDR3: CASSSWTSGGGYNEQFF. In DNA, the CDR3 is TGTGCCAGCAGTTCATGGACTAGCGGGGGGGGGTACAATGAGCAGTTCTTC.

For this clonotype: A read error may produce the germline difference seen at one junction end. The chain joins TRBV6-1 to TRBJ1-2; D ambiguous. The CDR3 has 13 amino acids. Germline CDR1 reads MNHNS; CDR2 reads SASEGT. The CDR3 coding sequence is TGTGCCAGCAGTGATCAAGGGCCCTATGGCCACACCTTC. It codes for CASSDQGPYGHTF.

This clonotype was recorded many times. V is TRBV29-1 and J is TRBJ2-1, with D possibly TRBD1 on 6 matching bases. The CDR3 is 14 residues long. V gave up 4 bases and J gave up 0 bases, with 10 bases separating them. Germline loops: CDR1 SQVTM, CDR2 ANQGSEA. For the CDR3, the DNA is TGCAGCGTTGTAAGGGGGAGCTCCTACAATGAGCAGTTCTTC. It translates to CSVVRGSSYNEQFF.

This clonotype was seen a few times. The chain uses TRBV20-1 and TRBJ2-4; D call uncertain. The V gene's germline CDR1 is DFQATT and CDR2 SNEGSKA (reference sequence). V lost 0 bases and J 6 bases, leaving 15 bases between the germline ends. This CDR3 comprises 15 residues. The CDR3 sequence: CSARDQNGDLNIQYF. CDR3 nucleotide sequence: TGCAGTGCTAGAGATCAGAACGGCGACCTAAACATTCAGTACTTC.

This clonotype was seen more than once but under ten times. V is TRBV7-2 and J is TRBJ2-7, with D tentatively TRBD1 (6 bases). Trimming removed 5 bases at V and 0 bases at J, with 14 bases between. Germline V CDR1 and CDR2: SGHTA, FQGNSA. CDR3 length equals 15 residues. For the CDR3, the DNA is TGTGCCAGCAGCCCCCAGGGGCTGAGCTCCTACGAGCAGTACTTC. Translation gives CASSPQGLSSYEQYF.

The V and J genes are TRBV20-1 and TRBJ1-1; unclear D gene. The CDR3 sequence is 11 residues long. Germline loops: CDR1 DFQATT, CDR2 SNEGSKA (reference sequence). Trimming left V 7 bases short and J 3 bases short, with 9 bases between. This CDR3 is CSGDYHTEAFF. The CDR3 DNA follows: TGCAGTGGAGACTACCACACTGAAGCTTTCTTT.

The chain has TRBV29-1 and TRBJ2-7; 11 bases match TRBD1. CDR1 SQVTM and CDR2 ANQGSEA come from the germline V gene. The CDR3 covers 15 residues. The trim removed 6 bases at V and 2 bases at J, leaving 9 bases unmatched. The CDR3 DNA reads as TGCAGCGTGAGGGGTGGGACAGGGGGTCCCTACGAGCAGTACTTC. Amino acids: CSVRGGTGGPYEQYF.

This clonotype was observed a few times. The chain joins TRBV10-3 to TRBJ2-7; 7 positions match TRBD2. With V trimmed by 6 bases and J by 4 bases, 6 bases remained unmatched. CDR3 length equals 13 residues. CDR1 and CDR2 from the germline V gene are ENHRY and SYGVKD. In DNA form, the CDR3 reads TGTGCCATCAGCCCGGGACTAACGTACGAGCAGTACTTC. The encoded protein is CAISPGLTYEQYF.

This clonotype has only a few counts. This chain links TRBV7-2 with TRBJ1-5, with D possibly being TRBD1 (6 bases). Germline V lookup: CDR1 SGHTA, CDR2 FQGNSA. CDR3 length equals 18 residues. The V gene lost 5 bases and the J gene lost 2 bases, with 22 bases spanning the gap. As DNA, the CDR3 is TGTGCCAGCAGCCTAAGTCCGACAGGAATGTTAGGCAATCAGCCCCAGCATTTT. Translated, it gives CASSLSPTGMLGNQPQHF. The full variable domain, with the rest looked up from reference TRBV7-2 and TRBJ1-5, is GAGVSQSPSNKVTEKGKDVELRCDPISGHTALYWYRQSLGQGLEFLIYFQGNSAPDKSGLPSDRFSAERTGGSVSTLTIQRTQQEDSAVYLCASSLSPTGMLGNQPQHFGDGTRLSIL.

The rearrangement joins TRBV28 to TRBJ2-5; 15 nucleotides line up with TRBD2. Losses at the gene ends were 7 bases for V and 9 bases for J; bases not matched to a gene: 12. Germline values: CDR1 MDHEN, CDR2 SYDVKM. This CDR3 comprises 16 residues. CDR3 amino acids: CASTRGTSGGSAAQYF. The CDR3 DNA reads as TGTGCCAGCACCAGAGGGACTAGCGGGGGGTCCGCGGCCCAGTACTTC.